This T cell receptor beta chain is drawn from a study of OX40 agonist ivuxolimab in advanced cancers. Across the study: Three patients, one with hepatocellular carcinoma and two with cutaneous melanoma, responded partially. Regarding the study as a whole: Clones of CD4+ and CD8+ blood T cells grew by week 6 at doses of 0.1 to 3.0 mg/kg. Among patients with partial responses at 0.1-3.0 mg/kg, clonal expansion was among the lowest.

About this clone itself: Its target is not known.

The data were produced by immunoSEQ multiplex PCR, yet TCRdb's version contains in-frame clones alone and is incomplete. The sample holds thousands of clones, 68% seen once. V lost 4 bases, J lost 6 bases, and 14 bases lay in between. This CDR3 has 13 residues. Germline CDR1 and CDR2: SGHDT and YYEEEE. Sequencing was performed on CD4+ or CD8+ T cells sorted from blood, taken in a trial of the OX40 agonist ivuxolimab. This chain uses TRBV5-6 with TRBJ2-7; no clear D gene. This sequence originates from an adult with an advanced solid tumor such as melanoma, head and neck, liver or kidney cancer. In nucleotides, the CDR3 is TGTGCCAGCAGCCCCGGGTCTTTTCGCGAGCAGTACTTC. Amino acids: CASSPGSFREQYF.